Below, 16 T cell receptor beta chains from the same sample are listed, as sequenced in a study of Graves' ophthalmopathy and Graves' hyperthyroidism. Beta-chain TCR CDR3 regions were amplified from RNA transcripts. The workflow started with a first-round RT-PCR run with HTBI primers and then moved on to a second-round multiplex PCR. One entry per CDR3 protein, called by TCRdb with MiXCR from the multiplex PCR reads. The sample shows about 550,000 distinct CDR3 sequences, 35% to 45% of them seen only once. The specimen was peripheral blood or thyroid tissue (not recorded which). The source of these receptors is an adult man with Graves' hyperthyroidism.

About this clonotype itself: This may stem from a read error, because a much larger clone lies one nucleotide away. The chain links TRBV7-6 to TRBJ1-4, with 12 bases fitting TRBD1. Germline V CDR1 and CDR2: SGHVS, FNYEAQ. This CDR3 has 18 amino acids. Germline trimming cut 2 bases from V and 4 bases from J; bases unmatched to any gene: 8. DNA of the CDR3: TGTGCCAGCAGCTTAACGCCGGGACAGGGGGCGATTAATGAAAAACTGTTTTTT. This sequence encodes CASSLTPGQGAINEKLFF.

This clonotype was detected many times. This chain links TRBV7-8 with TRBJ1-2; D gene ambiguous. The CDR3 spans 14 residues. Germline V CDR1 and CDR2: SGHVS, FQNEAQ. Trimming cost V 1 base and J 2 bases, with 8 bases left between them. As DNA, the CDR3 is TGTGCCAGCAGCTTAGGTCATCAAAACTATGGCTACACCTTC. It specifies CASSLGHQNYGYTF. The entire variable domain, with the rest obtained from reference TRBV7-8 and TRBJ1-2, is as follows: GAGVSQSPRYKVAKRGQDVALRCDPISGHVSLFWYQQALGQGPEFLTYFQNEAQLDKSGLPSDRFFAERPEGSVSTLKIQRTQQEDSAVYLCASSLGHQNYGYTFGSGTRLTVV.

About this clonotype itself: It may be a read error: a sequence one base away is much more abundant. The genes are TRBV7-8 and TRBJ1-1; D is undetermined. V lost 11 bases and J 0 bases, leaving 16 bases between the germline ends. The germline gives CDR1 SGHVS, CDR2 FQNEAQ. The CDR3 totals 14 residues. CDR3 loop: CAGTPGELNTEAFF. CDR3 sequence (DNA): TGTGCCGGCACCCCCGGCGAGTTGAACACTGAAGCTTTCTTT. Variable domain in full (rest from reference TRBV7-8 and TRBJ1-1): GAGVSQSPRYKVAKRGQDVALRCDPISGHVSLFWYQQALGQGPEFLTYFQNEAQLDKSGLPSDRFFAERPEGSVSTLKIQRTQQEDSAVYLCAGTPGELNTEAFFGQGTRLTVV.

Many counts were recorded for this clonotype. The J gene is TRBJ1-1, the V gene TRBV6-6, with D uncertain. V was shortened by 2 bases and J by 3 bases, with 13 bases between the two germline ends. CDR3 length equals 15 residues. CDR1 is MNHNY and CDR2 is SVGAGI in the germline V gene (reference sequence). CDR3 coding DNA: TGTGCCAGCAGTTACGTCGGGATTGGGGACACTGAAGCTTTCTTT. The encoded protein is CASSYVGIGDTEAFF.

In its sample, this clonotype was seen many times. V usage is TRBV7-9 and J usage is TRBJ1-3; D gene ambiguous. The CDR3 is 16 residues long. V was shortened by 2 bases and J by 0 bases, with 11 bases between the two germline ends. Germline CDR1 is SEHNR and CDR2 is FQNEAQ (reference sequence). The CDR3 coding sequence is TGTGCCAGCAGCTTATGGAACTCTGACTCTGGAAACACCATATATTTT. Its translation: CASSLWNSDSGNTIYF. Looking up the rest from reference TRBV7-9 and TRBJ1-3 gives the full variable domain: DTGVSQNPRHKITKRGQNVTFRCDPISEHNRLYWYRQTLGQGPEFLTYFQNEAQLEKSRLLSDRFSAERPKGSFSTLEIQRTEQGDSAMYLCASSLWNSDSGNTIYFGEGSWLTVV.

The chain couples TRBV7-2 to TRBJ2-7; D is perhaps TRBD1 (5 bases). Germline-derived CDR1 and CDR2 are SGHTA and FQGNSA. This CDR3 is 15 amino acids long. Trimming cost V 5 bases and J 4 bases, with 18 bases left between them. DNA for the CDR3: TGTGCCAGCAGCCATTGGGGCAGCTCGGGTTACGAGCAGTACTTC. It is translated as CASSHWGSSGYEQYF.

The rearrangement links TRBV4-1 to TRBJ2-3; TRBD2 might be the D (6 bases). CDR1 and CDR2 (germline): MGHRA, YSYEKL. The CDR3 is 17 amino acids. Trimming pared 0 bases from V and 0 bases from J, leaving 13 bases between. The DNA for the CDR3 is TGCGCCAGCAGCCAAGATCAACGGGGGAGCAGCACAGATACGCAGTATTTT. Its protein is CASSQDQRGSSTDTQYF.

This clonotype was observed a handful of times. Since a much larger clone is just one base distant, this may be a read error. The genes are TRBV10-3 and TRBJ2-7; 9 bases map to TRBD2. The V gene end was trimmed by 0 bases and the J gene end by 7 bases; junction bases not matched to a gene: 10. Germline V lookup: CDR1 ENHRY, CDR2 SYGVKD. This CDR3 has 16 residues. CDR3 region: CAISESAGGLSNEQYF. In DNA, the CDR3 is TGTGCCATCAGTGAGTCCGCGGGGGGGCTTAGCAATGAGCAGTACTTC.

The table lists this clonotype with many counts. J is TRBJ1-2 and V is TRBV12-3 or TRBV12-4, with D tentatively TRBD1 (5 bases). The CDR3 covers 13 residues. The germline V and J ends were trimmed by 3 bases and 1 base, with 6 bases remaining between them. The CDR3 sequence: CASSFDSNYGYTF. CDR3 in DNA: TGTGCCAGCAGTTTCGACAGTAACTATGGCTACACCTTC.

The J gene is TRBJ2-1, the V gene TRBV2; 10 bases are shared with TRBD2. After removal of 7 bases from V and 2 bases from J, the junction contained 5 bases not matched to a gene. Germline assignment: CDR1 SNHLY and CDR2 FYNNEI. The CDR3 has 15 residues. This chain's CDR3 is CASTPSGGTYNEQFF. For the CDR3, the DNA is TGTGCCAGCACACCTAGCGGGGGAACCTACAATGAGCAGTTCTTC.

The CDR3 sequence is CATSTLSEQFF. The CDR3 DNA follows: TGTGCCACCAGCACCTTGTCGGAGCAGTTCTTC. The V call is TRBV15, the J call TRBJ2-5; D is unclear. The J call may be mistaken, given a closer DNA end match to TRBJ2-1. This CDR3 has 11 amino acids. Per germline, CDR1 LNHNV and CDR2 YYDKDF (reference sequence).

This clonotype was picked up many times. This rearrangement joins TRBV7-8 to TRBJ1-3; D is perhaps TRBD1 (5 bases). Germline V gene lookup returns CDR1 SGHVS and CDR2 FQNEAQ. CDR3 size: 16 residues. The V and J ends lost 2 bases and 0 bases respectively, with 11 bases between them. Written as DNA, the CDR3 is TGTGCCAGCAGCTTACTTGGGGGATTCTCTGGAAACACCATATATTTT. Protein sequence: CASSLLGGFSGNTIYF.

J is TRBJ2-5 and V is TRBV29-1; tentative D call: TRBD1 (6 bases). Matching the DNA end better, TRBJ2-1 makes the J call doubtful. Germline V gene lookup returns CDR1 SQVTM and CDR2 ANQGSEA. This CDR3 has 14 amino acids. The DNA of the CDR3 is TGCAGCGCCTCGGAGCAGGGGCGATACAATGAGCAGTTCTTC. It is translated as CSASEQGRYNEQFF.

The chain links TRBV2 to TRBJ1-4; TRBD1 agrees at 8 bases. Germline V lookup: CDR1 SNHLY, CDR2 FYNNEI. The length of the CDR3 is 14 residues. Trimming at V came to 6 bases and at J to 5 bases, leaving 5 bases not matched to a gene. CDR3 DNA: TGTGCCAGCAGCGGCCGGGACAGGAATGAAAAACTGTTTTTT. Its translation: CASSGRDRNEKLFF.

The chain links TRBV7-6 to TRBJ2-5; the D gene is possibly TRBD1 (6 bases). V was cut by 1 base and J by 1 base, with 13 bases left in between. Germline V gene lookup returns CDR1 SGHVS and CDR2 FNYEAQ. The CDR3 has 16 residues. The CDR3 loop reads CASSLDLDRSQETQYF. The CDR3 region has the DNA TGTGCCAGCAGCTTAGATCTTGACAGGTCCCAAGAGACCCAGTACTTC.

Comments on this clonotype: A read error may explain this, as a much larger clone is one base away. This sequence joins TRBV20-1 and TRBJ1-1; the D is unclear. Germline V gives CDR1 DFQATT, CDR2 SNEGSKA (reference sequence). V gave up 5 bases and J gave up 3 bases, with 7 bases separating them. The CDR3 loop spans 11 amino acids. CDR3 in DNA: TGCAGTGCTGCAGGTTACACTGAAGCTTTCTTT. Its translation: CSAAGYTEAFF.